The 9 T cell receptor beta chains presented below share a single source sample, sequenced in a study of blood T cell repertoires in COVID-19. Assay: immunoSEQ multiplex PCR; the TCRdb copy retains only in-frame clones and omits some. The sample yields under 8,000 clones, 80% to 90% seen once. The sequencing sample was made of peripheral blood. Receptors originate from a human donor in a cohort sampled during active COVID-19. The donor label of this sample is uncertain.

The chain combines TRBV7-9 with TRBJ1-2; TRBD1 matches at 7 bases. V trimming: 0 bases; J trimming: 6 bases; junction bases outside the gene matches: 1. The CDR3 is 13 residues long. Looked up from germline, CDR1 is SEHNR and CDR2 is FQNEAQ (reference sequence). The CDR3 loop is CASSLADRDGYTF. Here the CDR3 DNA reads TGTGCCAGCAGCTTAGCCGACAGGGATGGCTACACCTTC.

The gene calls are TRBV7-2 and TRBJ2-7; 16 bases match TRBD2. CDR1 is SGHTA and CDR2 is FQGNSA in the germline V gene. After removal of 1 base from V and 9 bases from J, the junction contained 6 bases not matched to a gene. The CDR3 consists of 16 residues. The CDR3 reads CASSLDLGLAGGVQYF. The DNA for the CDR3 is TGTGCCAGCAGCTTAGATTTGGGACTAGCGGGAGGGGTGCAGTACTTC. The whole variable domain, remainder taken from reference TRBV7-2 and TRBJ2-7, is GAGVSQSPSNKVTEKGKDVELRCDPISGHTALYWYRQSLGQGLEFLIYFQGNSAPDKSGLPSDRFSAERTGGSVSTLTIQRTQQEDSAVYLCASSLDLGLAGGVQYFGPGTRLTVT.

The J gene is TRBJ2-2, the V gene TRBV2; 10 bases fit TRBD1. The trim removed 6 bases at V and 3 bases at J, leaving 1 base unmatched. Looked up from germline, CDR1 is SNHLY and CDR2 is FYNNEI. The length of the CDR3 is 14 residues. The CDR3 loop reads CASRGQGDTGELFF. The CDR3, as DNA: TGTGCCAGCAGAGGACAGGGGGACACCGGGGAGCTGTTTTTT.

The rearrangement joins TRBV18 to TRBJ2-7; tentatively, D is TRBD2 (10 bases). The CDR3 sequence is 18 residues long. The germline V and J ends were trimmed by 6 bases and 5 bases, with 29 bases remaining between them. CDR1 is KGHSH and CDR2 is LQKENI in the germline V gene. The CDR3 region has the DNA TGTGCCAGCTCCGGGGGGACAGGGACACTAGCGGGATCCCACGAGCAGTACTTC. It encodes CASSGGTGTLAGSHEQYF. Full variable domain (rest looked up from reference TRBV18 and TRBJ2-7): NAGVMQNPRHLVRRRGQEARLRCSPMKGHSHVYWYRQLPEEGLKFMVYLQKENIIDESGMPKERFSAEFPKEGPSILRIQQVVRGDSAAYFCASSGGTGTLAGSHEQYFGPGTRLTVT.

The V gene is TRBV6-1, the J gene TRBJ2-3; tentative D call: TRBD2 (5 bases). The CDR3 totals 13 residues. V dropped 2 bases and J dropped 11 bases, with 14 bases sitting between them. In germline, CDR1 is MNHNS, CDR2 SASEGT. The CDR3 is CASSESPSGEQYF. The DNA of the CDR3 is TGTGCCAGCAGTGAATCGCCTTCCGGGGAGCAGTATTTT.

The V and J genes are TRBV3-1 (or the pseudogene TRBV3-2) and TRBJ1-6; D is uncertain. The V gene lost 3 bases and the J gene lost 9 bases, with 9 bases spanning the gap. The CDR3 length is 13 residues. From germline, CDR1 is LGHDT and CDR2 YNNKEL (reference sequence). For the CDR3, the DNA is TGTGCCAGCAGCCAGGGCTACTTTTCACCCCTCCACTTT. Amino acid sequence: CASSQGYFSPLHF.

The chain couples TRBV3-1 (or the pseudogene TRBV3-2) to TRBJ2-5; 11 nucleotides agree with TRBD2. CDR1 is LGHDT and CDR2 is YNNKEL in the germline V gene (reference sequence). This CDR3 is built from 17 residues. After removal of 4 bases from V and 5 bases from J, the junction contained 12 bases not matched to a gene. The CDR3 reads CASSPVLAGALTETQYF. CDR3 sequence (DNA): TGTGCCAGCAGCCCTGTACTAGCGGGAGCTCTTACGGAGACCCAGTACTTC.

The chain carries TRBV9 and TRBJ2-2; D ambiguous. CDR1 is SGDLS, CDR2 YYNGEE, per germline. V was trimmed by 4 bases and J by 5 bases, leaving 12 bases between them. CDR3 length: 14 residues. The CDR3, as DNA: TGTGCCAGCAGCATCCGCGGCGGTACCGGGGAGCTGTTTTTT. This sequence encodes CASSIRGGTGELFF.

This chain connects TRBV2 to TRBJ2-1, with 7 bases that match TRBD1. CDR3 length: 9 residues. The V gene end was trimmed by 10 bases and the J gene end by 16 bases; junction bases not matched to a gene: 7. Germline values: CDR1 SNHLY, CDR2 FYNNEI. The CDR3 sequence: CATGQVYFF. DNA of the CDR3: TGTGCCACCGGACAGGTCTATTTCTTC.